Sequencing of this T cell receptor (beta chain) was carried out in a study of blood T cell repertoires in COVID-19. Study as a whole: From the United States, Italy and Spain came samples of acute and convalescent COVID-19.

Per the study methods: Amplification of reference gene primers was used by the study to estimate nucleated cell counts. Profiling relied on immunoSEQ multiplex PCR, and the TCRdb table lists in-frame clones only, not all of them. That table is the source of V, J and clone size, and D and trimming were worked out from the DNA. The sample holds around 130,000 clones; roughly four fifths are singletons and the top ten take about a sixth. CDR3 length equals 16 residues. The V and J ends lost 4 bases and 2 bases respectively, with 15 bases between them. The V gene's germline CDR1 is LNHDA and CDR2 SQIVND (reference sequence).

The sequencing sample was made of PBMCs or T cells enriched from blood (not recorded which). The source is a man under 40 who had recovered from COVID-19. This rearrangement joins TRBV19 to TRBJ1-5; TRBD1 is a possible D gene (6 bases). CDR3 in DNA: TGTGCCAGTAGTAGGGAACAGGGTAACGGCAATCAGCCCCAGCATTTT. This gives the protein CASSREQGNGNQPQHF.